Described below is a single TCR beta chain sequence and its context. Its antigen target is currently unknown. Per-nucleotide qualities are absent, and no much larger clonotype sits a single base away. Receptors were amplified or captured by UMI-ligation and nested PCR. The beta constant-region primer was an equimolar mix of two oligonucleotides covering both TRBC1 and TRBC2. T4 RNA ligase 1 ligated a single-stranded oligonucleotide carrying the SP2 primer and a 12-nucleotide UMI to the cDNA 3' end. Four rounds of PCR, combining the SP2 primer with nested alpha and beta constant-region primers, were used to amplify the ligated cDNA. Incubation of the ligation reaction lasted about 20-25 hours at 16 degrees C. PCR2 was usually performed as a SYBR Green qPCR and halted at a preset threshold so that over-amplification would not occur. Apart from the first purification, every purification step used Agencourt AMPure XP magnetic beads. Libraries were quantified by Qubit and checked on a TapeStation, with a main peak expected near 650 bp. Pooled libraries were sequenced on an Illumina MiSeq with v2 2x251 paired-end kits, typically giving about 0.9-2.1 million reads per sample. Each sample library was pooled at roughly 4.4 nM, and about 4.5-7% PhiX was included to improve cluster recognition. The authors' pipeline ran thus. Using tag matching that tolerated one base-pair mismatch, Decombinator assigned V and J genes to FASTQ reads that had been processed by Demultiplexor. Collapsinator relied on UMIs to fix sequencing errors as well as frequency errors caused by PCR heterogeneity. CDR3Translator translated TCRs and extracted CDR3s from the conserved cysteine to the FGXG phenylalanine, flagging non-productive sequences. Repertoires were subsampled to equal numbers of UMI-defined TCRs before Gini, Shannon entropy and inverse Simpson indices were calculated. Within the linear range, a power law was fitted by maximum likelihood to the distributions of clonotype abundance. When run on a single naive CD8 sample, MIGEC and the pipeline yielded similar UMI counts, similar unique TCR numbers and similar clonal distributions. The repertoires were searched for 6,000 to 9,500 CMV-associated CDR3 sequences that had been compiled from VDJdb and a published dataset. The raw public data were reprocessed by TCRdb itself: fastp quality trimming at Q25, MiXCR clonotype calling, in-frame beta chains only. For every CDR3 protein sequence, its rows merge into one entry that carries the most common genes and DNA. V and J calls and clone size were set by TCRdb, not the authors. This sample lists approximately 82,000 distinct CDR3 sequences; around 6.5% were detected once. Over 1.5% of the sample is held by the ten biggest clonotypes.

These data originate in a study of naive and memory T cell subsets (dated by TCRdb to the late 2010s). With respect to the entire study: An open-source, UMI-based TCR alpha and beta sequencing pipeline was applied to sorted naive and memory peripheral blood T cell subsets. RNA was DNase-treated and reverse transcribed with TCR constant-region primers, mostly using SuperScript III. IgG serology results and the functional CMV T cell responses were in complete agreement. Findings and caveats that apply to the study as a whole: RNA-based TCR counts may be influenced by expression changes linked to T cell activation and differentiation. In both CD4 and CD8 cells, the Gini index increased while Shannon and inverse Simpson diversity decreased from naive through CM, EM and EMRA. After error correction, only a single occurrence was seen for over 95% of naive TCR sequences, so much steeper abundance distributions were produced than in memory subsets. Each clonotype was defined as a single alpha or beta chain sequence rather than as a paired alpha/beta receptor. The repertoire findings for the naive and memory subsets could not be validated, as no ground truth was available. The abundance of TCRs followed a power law with an exponent that differed between naive and memory subsets yet stayed consistent across the three individuals.

CDR1 MNHEY and CDR2 SVGEGT are derived from the germline V gene. The CDR3 contains 14 residues, cysteine and phenylalanine counted. The DNA shown is the 42-base CDR3, in frame from base 1. V is cut back by 7 bases and J by 8 bases, with 7 bases in the junction unmatched. From the second PCR step onward, the TCR alpha chain libraries and the TCR beta chain libraries were amplified separately. The CMV status of each donor was determined by measuring IFNgamma production from CD4+ T cells after fresh PBMCs had been stimulated overnight with CMV viral lysate. CD4 T cells were positively selected using Miltenyi beads, after which CD8 T cells were positively selected from the CD4-negative fraction. After staining for CD3, CD4, CD8, CD45RA, CD27 and a live/dead dye, cells were sorted on a BD Aria II into four subsets based on CD45RA and CD27. A few healthy volunteers provided blood, and the blood of each volunteer was split into CD4 and CD8 T cells and then into four differentiation subsets. Approximately 0.13 L of peripheral blood was drawn per donor, and PBMC were isolated by Ficoll-Paque PLUS density-gradient centrifugation. Sorted cells were lysed in RLT buffer, after which RNA was extracted using a Qiagen RNeasy kit and stored at -80 degrees C.

Sequences were obtained from central memory CD4+ T cells from blood. In the paper's terms, the cell subset or site label means: central memory, CD45RA- CD27+. This sequence originates from a human donor in good health. The chain joins TRBV6-2 or TRBV6-3 to TRBJ2-1; 11 of the junction bases match TRBD2. The encoded CDR3 is CASKLAGGPHEQFF. The sequenced DNA: TGTGCCAGCAAATTAGCGGGAGGGCCCCATGAGCAGTTCTTC.